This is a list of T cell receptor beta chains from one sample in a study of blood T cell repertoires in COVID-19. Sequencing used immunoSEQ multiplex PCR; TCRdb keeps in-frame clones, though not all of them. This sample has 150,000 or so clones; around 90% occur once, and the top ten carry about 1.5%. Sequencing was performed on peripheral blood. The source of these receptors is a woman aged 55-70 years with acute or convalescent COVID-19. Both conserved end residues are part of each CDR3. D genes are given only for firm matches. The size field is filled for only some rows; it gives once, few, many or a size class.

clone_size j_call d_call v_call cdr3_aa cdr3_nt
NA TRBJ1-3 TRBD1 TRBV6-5 CASRTQGRGNTIYF TGTGCCAGCAGAACACAGGGGAGAGGAAACACCATATATTTT
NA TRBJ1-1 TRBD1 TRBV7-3 CASSPGQGRTEAFF TGTGCCAGCAGCCCGGGACAGGGGAGGACTGAAGCTTTCTTT
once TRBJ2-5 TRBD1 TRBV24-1 CATSDRGQNQETQYF TGTGCCACCAGTGACCGGGGACAGAACCAAGAGACCCAGTACTTC
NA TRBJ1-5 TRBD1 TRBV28 CASNTGERPQHF TGTGCCAGTAATACAGGGGAGAGGCCCCAGCATTTT
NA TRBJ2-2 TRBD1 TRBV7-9 CASSLDRGLVPGELFF TGTGCCAGCAGCCTCGACAGGGGGCTCGTCCCCGGGGAGCTGTTTTTT
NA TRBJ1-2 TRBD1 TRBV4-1 CASSQERQGNYGYTF TGCGCCAGCAGCCAAGAAAGACAGGGGAACTATGGCTACACCTTC
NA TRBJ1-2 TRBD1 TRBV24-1 CATSDPRTGVSYGYTF TGTGCCACCAGTGACCCCAGGACAGGGGTGAGCTATGGCTACACCTTC
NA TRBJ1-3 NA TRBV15 CATSRGGQGYTIYF TGTGCCACCAGCAGAGGAGGGCAGGGGTACACCATATATTTT
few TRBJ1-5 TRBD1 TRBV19 CASSMGQGTYQPQHF TGTGCCAGTAGTATGGGACAGGGAACTTATCAGCCCCAGCATTTT
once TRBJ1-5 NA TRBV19 CATTGGGNQPQHF TGTGCCACCACGGGAGGGGGCAATCAGCCCCAGCATTTT
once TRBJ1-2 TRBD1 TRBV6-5 CASSYARGQYGYTF TGTGCCAGCAGTTACGCCAGGGGGCAATATGGCTACACCTTC
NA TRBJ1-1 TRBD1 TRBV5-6 CASSSTGGHTEAFF TGTGCCAGCAGCTCAACAGGGGGCCACACTGAAGCTTTCTTT
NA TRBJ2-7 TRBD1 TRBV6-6 CASSYQQGGNEQYF TGTGCCAGCAGTTACCAACAGGGGGGCAACGAGCAGTACTTC
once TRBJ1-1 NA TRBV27 CASSPTVGSMNTEAFF TGTGCCAGCAGTCCCACAGTCGGCTCAATGAACACTGAAGCTTTCTTT
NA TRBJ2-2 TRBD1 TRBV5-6 CASSKRPGGGTGELFF TGTGCCAGCAGCAAGCGCCCAGGGGGCGGTACCGGGGAGCTGTTTTTT
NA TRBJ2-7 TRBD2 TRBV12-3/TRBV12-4 CASRKSGVYEQYF TGTGCCAGCAGAAAGAGCGGGGTCTACGAGCAGTACTTC
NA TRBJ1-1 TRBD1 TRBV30 CAWSLIDRGTEAFF TGTGCCTGGAGCCTAATCGACAGGGGTACTGAAGCTTTCTTT
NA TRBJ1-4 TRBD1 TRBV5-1 CASSLEGAANEKLFF TGCGCCAGCAGCTTGGAGGGGGCGGCTAATGAAAAACTGTTTTTT
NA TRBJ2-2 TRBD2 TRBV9 CASSAASGGPYTGELFF TGTGCCAGCAGCGCTGCTAGCGGGGGCCCGTACACCGGGGAGCTGTTTTTT
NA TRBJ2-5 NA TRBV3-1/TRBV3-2 CASSQAGRGLGTQYF TGTGCCAGCAGCCAAGCGGGCAGGGGTTTAGGGACCCAGTACTTC
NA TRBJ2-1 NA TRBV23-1 CASRAPRLLTYNEQFF TGCGCCAGCAGGGCCCCACGGCTACTAACCTACAATGAGCAGTTCTTC
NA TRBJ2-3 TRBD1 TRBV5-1 CATGQGTDTQYF TGCGCCACCGGACAGGGCACAGATACGCAGTATTTT
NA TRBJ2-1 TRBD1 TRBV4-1 CASSQGRQGQVSYNEQFF TGCGCCAGCAGCCAAGGGAGACAGGGACAGGTTTCTTACAATGAGCAGTTCTTC
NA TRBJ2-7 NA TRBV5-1 CASSLAPESTYEQYF TGCGCCAGCAGCTTGGCCCCCGAATCTACCTACGAGCAGTACTTC
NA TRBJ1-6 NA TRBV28 CATSGRQDPSPLHF TGTGCCACGTCGGGAAGACAGGACCCGTCACCCCTCCACTTT
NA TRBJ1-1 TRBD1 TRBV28 CASLRQGTEAFF TGTGCCAGCCTCCGACAGGGGACTGAAGCTTTCTTT
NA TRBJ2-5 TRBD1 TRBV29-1 CSVVPQGQANQETQYF TGCAGCGTTGTCCCCCAGGGACAGGCAAACCAAGAGACCCAGTACTTC
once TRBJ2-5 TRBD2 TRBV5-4 CASSLRLAGQETQYF TGTGCCAGCAGCTTGAGACTAGCGGGGCAAGAGACCCAGTACTTC
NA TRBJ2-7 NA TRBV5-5 CASSLNSVEQYF TGTGCCAGCAGCTTGAATTCCGTAGAACAGTACTTC
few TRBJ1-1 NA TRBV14 CASSQLEETEAFF TGTGCCAGCAGCCAATTAGAGGAAACTGAAGCTTTCTTT
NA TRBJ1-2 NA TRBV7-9 CASSHERYTF TGTGCCAGCAGCCATGAGCGCTACACCTTC
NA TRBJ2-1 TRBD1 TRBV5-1 CASRPEPGQNYNEQFF TGCGCCAGCAGACCAGAACCGGGACAGAACTACAATGAGCAGTTCTTC